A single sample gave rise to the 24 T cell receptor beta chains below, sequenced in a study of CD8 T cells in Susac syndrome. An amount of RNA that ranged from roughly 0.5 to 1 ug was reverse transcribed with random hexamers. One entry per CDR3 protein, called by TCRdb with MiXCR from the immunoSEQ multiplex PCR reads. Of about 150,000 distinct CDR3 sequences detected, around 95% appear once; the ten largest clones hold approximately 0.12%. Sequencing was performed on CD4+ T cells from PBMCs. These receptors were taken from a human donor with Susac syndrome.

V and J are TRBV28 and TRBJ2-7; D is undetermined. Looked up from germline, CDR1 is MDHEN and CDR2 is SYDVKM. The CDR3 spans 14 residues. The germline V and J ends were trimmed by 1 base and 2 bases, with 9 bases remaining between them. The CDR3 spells CASSLYGPTYEQYF. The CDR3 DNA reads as TGTGCCAGCAGTTTATACGGACCCACCTACGAGCAGTACTTC. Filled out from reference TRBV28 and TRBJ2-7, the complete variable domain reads DVKVTQSSRYLVKRTGEKVFLECVQDMDHENMFWYRQDPGLGLRLIYFSYDVKMKEKGDIPEGYSVSREKKERFSLILESASTNQTSMYLCASSLYGPTYEQYFGPGTRLTVT.

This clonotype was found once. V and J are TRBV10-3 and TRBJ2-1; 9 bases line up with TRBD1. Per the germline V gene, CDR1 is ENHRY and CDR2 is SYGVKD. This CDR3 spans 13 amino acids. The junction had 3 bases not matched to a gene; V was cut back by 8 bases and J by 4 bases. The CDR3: CAIRTGAYNEQFF. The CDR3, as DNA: TGTGCCATCCGGACAGGGGCGTACAATGAGCAGTTCTTC.

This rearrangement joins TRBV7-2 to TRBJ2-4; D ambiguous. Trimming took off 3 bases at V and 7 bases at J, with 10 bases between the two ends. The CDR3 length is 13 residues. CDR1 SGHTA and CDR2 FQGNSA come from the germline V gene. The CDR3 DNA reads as TGTGCCAGCAGCTTCGACAAGTCGAACATTCAGTACTTC. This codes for CASSFDKSNIQYF.

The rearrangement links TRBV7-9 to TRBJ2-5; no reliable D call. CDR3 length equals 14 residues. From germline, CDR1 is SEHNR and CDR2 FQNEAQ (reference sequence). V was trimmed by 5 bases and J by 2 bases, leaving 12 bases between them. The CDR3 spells CASSRPLAQETQYF. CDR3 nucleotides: TGTGCCAGCAGCCGCCCTCTGGCTCAAGAGACCCAGTACTTC.

CDR3 residues: CASSQANYGYTF. The CDR3 nucleotides are TGTGCCAGCAGCCAAGCTAACTATGGCTACACCTTC. This chain connects TRBV3-1 to TRBJ1-2; no clear D gene. The ends were cut back, 1 base at V and 0 bases at J, with 0 bases in the middle. The CDR3 sequence is 12 residues long. Germline values: CDR1 LGHDT, CDR2 YNNKEL (reference sequence).

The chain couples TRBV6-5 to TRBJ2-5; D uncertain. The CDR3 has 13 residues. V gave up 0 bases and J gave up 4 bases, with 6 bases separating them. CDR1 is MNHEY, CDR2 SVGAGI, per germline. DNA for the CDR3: TGTGCCAGCAGTTACTCGTGGGTAGAGACCCAGTACTTC. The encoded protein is CASSYSWVETQYF.

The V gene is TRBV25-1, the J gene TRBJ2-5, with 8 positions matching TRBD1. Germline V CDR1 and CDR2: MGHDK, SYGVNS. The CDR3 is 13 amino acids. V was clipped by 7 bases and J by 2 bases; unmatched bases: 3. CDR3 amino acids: CASKGQGQETQYF. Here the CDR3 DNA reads TGTGCCAGCAAAGGACAGGGTCAAGAGACCCAGTACTTC.

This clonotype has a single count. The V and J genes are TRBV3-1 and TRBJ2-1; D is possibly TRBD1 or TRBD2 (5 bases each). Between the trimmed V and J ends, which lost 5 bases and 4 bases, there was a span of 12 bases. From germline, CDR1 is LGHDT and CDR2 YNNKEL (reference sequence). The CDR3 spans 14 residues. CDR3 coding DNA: TGTGCCAGCAGCTTCCGGGGCCGATACAATGAGCAGTTCTTC. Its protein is CASSFRGRYNEQFF.

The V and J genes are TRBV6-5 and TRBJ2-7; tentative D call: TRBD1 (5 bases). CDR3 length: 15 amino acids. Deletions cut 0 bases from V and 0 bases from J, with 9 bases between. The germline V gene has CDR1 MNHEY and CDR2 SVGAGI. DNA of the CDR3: TGTGCCAGCAGTTACTCGGGGCAGGTCTCCTACGAGCAGTACTTC. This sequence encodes CASSYSGQVSYEQYF.

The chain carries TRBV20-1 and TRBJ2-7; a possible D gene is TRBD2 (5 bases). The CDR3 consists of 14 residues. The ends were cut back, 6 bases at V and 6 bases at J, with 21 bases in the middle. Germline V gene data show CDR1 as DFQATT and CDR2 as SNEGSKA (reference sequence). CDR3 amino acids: CSAPEGGFLGEQYF. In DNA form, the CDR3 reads TGCAGTGCCCCCGAAGGCGGGTTTCTCGGCGAGCAGTACTTC.

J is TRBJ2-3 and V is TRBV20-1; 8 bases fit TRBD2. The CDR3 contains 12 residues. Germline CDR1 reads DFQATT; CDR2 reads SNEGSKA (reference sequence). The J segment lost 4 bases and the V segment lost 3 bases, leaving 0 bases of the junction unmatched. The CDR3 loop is CSASGGADTQYF. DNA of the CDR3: TGCAGTGCTAGCGGGGGGGCAGATACGCAGTATTTT.

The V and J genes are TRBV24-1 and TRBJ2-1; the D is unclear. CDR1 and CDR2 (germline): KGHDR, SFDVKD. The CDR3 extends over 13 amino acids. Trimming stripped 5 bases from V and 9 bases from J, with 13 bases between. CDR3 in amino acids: CATSVSAWAEQFF. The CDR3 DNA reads TGTGCCACCAGTGTAAGTGCGTGGGCTGAGCAGTTCTTC.

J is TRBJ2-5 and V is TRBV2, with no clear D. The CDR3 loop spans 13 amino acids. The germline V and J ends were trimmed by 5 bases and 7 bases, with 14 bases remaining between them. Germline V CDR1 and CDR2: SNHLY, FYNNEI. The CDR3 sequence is CASSFVPSGTQYF. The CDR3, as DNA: TGTGCCAGCAGTTTCGTGCCATCTGGGACCCAGTACTTC. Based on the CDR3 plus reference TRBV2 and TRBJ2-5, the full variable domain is EPEVTQTPSHQVTQMGQEVILRCVPISNHLYFYWYRQILGQKVEFLVSFYNNEISEKSEIFDDQFSVERPDGSNFTLKIRSTKLEDSAMYFCASSFVPSGTQYFGPGTRLLVL.

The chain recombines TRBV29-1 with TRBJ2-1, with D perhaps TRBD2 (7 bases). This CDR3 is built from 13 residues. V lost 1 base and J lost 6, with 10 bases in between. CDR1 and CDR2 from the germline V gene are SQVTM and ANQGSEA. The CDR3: CSVEAGGLNEQFF. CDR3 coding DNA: TGCAGCGTTGAAGCGGGGGGCCTCAATGAGCAGTTCTTC.

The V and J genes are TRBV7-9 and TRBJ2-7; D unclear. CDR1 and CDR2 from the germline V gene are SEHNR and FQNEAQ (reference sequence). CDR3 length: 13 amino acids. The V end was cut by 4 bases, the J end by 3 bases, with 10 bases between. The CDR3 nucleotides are TGTGCCAGCAGCTCGAAGGAGAGCTACGAGCAGTACTTC. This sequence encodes CASSSKESYEQYF.

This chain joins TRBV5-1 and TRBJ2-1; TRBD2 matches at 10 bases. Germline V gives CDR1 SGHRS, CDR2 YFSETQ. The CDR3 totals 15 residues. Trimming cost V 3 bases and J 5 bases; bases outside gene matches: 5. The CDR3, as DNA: TGCGCCAGCAGCTCGACTAGCGGGCTAAACAATGAGCAGTTCTTC. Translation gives CASSSTSGLNNEQFF.

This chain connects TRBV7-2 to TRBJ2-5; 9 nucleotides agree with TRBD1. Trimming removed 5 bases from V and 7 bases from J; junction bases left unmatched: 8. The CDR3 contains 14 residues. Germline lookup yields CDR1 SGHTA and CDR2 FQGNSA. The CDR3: CASSGDRVGATQYF. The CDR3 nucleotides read TGTGCCAGCAGCGGGGACAGGGTCGGAGCGACCCAGTACTTC.

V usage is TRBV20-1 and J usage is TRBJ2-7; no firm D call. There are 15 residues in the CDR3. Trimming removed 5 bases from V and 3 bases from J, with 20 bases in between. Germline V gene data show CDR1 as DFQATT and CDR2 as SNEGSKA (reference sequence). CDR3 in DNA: TGCAGTGCTCAAGAAAACTCGGACCTCCGCTACGAGCAGTACTTC. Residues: CSAQENSDLRYEQYF.

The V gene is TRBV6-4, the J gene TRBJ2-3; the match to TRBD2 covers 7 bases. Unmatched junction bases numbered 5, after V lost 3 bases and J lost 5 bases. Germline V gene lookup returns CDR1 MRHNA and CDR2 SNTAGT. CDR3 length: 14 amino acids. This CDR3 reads CASSESGGRDTQYF. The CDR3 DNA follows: TGTGCCAGCAGTGAGTCGGGGGGTAGAGATACGCAGTATTTT.

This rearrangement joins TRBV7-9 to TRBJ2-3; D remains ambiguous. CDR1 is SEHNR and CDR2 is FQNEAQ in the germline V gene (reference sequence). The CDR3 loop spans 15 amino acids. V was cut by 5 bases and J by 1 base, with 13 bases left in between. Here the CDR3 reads CASSRSNSGTDTQYF. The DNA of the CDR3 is TGTGCCAGCAGCCGTAGCAATAGTGGCACAGATACGCAGTATTTT.

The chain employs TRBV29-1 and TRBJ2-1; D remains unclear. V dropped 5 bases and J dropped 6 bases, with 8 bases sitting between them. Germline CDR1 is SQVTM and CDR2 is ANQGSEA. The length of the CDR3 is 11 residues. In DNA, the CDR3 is TGCAGCGTTCTCGGCTCCAATGAGCAGTTCTTC. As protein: CSVLGSNEQFF.

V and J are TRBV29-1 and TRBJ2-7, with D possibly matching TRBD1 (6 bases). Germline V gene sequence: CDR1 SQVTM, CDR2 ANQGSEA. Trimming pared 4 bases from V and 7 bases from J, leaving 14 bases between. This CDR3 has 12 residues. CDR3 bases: TGCAGCGTTGGGGACACGGCGGAGGAGCAGTACTTC. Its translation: CSVGDTAEEQYF.

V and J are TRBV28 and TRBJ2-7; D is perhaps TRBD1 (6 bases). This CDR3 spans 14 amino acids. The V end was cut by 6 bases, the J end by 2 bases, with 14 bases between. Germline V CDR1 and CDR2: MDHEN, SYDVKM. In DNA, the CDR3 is TGTGCCAGCAGCACGTCCAGGGGCCCCTACGAGCAGTACGTC. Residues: CASSTSRGPYEQYV.

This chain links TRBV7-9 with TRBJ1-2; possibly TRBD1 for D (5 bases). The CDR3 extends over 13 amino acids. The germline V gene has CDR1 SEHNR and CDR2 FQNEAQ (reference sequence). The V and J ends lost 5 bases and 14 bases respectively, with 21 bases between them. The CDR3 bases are TGTGCCAGCAGCCCAGGACATAACACGTTCGGTACCTTC. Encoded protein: CASSPGHNTFGTF.